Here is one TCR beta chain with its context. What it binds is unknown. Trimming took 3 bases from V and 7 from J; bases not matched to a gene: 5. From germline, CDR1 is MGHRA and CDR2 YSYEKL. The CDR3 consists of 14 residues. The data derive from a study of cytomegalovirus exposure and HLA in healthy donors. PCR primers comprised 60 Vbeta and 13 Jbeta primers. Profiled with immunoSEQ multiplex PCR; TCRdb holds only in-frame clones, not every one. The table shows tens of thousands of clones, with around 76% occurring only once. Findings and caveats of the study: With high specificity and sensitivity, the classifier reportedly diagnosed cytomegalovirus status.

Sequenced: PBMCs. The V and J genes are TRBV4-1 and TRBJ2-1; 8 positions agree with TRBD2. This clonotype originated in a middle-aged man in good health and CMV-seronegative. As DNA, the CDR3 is TGCGCCAGCAGCCAGCGGGGGGTACAGAATGAGCAGTTCTTC. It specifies CASSQRGVQNEQFF.